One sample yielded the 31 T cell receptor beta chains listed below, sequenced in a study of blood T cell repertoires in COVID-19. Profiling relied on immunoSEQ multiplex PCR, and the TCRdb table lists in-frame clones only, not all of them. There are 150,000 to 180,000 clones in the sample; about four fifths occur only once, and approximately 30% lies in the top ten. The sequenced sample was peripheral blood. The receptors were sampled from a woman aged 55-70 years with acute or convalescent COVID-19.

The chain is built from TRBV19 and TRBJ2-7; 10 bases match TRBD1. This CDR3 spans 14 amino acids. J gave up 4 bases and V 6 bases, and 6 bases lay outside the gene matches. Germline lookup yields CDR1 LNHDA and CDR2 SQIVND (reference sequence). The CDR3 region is CASRLDRGVYEQYV. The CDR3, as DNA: TGTGCCAGTAGGCTGGACAGGGGGGTGTACGAGCAGTACGTC.

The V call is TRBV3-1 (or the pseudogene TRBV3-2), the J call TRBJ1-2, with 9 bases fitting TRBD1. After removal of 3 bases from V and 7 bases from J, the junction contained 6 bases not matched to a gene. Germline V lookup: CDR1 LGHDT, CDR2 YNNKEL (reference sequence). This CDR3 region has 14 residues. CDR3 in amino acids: CASSQPGQGVGYTF. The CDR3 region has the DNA TGTGCCAGCAGCCAGCCGGGACAGGGAGTTGGCTACACCTTC.

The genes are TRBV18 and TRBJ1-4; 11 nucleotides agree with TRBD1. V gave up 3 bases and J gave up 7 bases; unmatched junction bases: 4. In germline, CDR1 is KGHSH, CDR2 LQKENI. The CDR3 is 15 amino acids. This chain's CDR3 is CASSPPGQGGEKLFF. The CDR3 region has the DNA TGTGCCAGCTCACCTCCGGGACAGGGGGGTGAAAAACTGTTTTTT.

The CDR3 DNA reads as TGTGCCAGCTCAAATGGGGGGGAAGCTTTCTTT. It is translated as CASSNGGEAFF. The chain couples TRBV18 to TRBJ1-1, with TRBD1 as a possible D gene (5 bases). Trimming pared 5 bases from V and 8 bases from J, leaving 9 bases between. CDR3 size: 11 residues. Germline V CDR1 and CDR2: KGHSH, LQKENI. Variable domain in full (rest from reference TRBV18 and TRBJ1-1): NAGVMQNPRHLVRRRGQEARLRCSPMKGHSHVYWYRQLPEEGLKFMVYLQKENIIDESGMPKERFSAEFPKEGPSILRIQQVVRGDSAAYFCASSNGGEAFFGQGTRLTVV.

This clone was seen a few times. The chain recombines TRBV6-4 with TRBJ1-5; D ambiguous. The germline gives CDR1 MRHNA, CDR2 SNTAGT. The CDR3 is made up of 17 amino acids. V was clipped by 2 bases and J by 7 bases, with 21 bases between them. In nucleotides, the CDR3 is TGTGCCAGCAGTGACCTTAGATGGGCCCTCGACCGGCAGCCCCAGCATTTT. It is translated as CASSDLRWALDRQPQHF.

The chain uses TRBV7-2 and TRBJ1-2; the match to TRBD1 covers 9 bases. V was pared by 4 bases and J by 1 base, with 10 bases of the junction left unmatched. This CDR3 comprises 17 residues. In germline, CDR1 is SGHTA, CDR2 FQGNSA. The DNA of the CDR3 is TGTGCCAGCAGCTCTCCGGGACAGGGCGAGGGTAACTATGGCTACACCTTC. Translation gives CASSSPGQGEGNYGYTF.

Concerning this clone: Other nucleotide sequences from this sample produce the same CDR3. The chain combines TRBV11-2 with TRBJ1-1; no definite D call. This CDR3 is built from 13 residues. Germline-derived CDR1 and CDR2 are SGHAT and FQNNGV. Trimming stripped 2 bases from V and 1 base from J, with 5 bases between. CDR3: CASSLSENTEAFF. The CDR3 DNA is TGTGCCAGCAGCTTATCAGAGAACACTGAAGCTTTCTTT.

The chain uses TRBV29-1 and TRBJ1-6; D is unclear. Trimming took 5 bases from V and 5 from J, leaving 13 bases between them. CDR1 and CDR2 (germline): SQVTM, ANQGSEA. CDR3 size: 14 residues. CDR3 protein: CSVRQVADNSPLHF. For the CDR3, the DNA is TGCAGCGTTCGGCAGGTAGCGGATAATTCACCCCTCCACTTT.

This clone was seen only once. CDR3 nucleotide sequence: TGTGCCAGCAGCCAGAGCAACTCGAACACCGGGGAGCTGTTTTTT. This sequence encodes CASSQSNSNTGELFF. The chain combines TRBV3-1 (or the pseudogene TRBV3-2) with TRBJ2-2; D not certain. V was trimmed by 3 bases and J by 0 bases, leaving 8 bases between them. CDR1 is LGHDT, CDR2 YNNKEL, per germline (reference sequence). The CDR3 consists of 15 residues.

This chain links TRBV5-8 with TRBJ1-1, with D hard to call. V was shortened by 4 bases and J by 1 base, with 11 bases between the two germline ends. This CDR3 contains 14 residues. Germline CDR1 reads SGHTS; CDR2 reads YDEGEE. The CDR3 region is CASSPVYGNTEAFF. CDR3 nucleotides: TGTGCCAGCAGCCCTGTCTACGGGAACACTGAAGCTTTCTTT.

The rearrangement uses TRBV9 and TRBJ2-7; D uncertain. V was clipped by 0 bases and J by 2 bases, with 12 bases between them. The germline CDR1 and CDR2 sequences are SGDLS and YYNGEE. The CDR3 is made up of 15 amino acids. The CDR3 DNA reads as TGTGCCAGCAGCGTAGACCTCGCGTTACCCTACGAGCAGTACTTC. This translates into CASSVDLALPYEQYF.

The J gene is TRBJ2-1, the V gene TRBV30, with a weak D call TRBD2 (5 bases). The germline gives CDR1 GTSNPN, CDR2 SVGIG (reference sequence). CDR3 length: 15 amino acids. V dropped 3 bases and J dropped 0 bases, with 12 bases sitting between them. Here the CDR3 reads CAWRGRGSSYNEQFF. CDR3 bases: TGTGCCTGGAGAGGTCGGGGAAGCTCCTACAATGAGCAGTTCTTC.

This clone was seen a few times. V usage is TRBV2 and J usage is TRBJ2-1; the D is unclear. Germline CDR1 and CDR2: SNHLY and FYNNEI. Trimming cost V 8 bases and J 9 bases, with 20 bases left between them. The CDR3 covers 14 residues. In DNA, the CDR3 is TGTGCCAGCTTTCTGTCGAGGCTAAATCTTGAGCAGTTCTTC. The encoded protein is CASFLSRLNLEQFF.

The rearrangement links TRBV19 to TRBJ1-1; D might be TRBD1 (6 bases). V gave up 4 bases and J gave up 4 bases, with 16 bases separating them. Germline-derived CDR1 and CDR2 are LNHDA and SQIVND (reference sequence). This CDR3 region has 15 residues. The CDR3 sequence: CASSTPNTGRTEAFF. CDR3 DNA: TGTGCCAGTAGTACGCCGAACACAGGGCGCACTGAAGCTTTCTTT.

The CDR3 spells CASSFEGRTEAFF. The DNA of the CDR3 is TGTGCCAGCAGTTTCGAGGGGAGGACTGAAGCTTTCTTT. This chain links TRBV12-3 or TRBV12-4 with TRBJ1-1; TRBD1 might be the D (5 bases). Trimming left V 3 bases short and J 5 bases short, with 10 bases between. The CDR3 is 13 residues long.

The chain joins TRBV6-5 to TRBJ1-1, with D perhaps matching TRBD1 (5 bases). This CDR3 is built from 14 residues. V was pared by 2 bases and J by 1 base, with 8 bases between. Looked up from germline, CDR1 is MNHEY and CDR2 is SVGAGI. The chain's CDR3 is CASSYGGGNTEAFF. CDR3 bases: TGTGCCAGCAGTTACGGGGGGGGGAACACTGAAGCTTTCTTT.

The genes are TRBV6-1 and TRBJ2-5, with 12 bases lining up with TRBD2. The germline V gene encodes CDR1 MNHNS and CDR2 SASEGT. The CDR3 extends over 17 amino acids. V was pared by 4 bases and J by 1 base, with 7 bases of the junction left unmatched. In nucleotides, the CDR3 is TGTGCCAGCAGTGCACCCGGGACTAGCGGGCCCCAAGAGACCCAGTACTTC. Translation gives CASSAPGTSGPQETQYF.

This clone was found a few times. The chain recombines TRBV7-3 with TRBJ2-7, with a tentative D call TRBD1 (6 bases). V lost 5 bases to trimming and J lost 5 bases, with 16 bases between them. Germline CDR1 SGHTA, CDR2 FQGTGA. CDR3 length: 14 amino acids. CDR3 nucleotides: TGTGCCAGCAGCCCACAGGGCGTTGAAGACGAGCAGTACTTC. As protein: CASSPQGVEDEQYF.

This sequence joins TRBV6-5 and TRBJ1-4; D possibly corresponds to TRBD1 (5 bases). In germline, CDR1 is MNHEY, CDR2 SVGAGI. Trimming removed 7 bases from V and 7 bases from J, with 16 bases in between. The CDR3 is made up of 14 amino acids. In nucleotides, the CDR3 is TGTGCCAGCACTCCGACAGTGACGCTTGAAAAACTGTTTTTT. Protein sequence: CASTPTVTLEKLFF.

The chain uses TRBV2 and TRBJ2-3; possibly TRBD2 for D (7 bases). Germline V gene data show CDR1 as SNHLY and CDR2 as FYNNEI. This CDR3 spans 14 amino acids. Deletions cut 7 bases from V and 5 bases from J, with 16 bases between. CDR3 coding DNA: TGTGCCAGCACCCTCGGGGGGCCGGTAGATACGCAGTATTTT. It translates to CASTLGGPVDTQYF.

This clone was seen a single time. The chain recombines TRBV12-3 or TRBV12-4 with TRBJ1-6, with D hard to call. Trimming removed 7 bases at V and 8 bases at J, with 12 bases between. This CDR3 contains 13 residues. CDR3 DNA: TGTGCCAGCACTACTGGTCCTCATTCACCCCTCCACTTT. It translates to CASTTGPHSPLHF.

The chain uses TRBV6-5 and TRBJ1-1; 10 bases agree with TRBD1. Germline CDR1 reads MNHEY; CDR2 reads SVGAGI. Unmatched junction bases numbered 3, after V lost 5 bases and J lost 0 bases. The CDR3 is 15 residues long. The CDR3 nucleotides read TGTGCCAGCAGTCCCGGGACAGGGGTGAACACTGAAGCTTTCTTT. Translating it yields CASSPGTGVNTEAFF.

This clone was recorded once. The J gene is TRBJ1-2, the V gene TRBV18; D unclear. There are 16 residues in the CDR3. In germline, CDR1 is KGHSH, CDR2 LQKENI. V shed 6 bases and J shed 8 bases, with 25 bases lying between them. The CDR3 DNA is TGTGCCAGCTCCCCAACTAGCGGACGGACCTTCGGAGGCTACACCTTC. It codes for CASSPTSGRTFGGYTF.

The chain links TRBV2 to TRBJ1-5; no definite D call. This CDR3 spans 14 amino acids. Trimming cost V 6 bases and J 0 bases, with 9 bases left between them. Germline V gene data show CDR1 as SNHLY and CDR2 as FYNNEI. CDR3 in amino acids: CASSQLFSNQPQHF. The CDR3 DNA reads TGTGCCAGCAGCCAACTATTTAGCAATCAGCCCCAGCATTTT.

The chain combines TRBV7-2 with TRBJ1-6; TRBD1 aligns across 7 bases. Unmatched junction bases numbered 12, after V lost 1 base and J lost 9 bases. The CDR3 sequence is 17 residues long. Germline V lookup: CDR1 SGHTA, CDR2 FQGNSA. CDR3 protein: CASSLGGTVGVRSPLHF. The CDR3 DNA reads TGTGCCAGCAGCTTAGGTGGGACAGTAGGTGTTCGTTCACCCCTCCACTTT.

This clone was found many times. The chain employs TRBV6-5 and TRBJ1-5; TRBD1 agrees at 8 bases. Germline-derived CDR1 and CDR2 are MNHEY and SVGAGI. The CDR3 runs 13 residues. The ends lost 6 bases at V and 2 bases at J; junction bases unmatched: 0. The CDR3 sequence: CASRTGGNQPQHF. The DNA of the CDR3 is TGTGCCAGCAGGACAGGGGGCAATCAGCCCCAGCATTTT.

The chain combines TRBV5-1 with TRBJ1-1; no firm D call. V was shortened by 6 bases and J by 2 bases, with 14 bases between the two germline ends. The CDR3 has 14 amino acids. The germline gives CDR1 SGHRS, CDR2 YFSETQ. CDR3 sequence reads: CASTDGDFNTEAFF. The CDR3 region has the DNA TGCGCCAGCACCGACGGGGATTTCAACACTGAAGCTTTCTTT.

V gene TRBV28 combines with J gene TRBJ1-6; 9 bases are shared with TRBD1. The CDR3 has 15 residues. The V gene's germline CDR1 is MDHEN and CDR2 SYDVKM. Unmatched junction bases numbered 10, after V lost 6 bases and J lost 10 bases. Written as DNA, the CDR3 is TGTGCCAGCAGCTCTGGGGACAGGGTTCGATCACCCCTCCACTTT. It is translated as CASSSGDRVRSPLHF.

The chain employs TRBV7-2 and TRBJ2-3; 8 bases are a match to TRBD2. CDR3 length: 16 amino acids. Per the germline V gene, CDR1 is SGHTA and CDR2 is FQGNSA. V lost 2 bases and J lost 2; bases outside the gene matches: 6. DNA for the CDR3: TGTGCCAGCAGCTTATGGCTAGCGGGTCCCACAGATACGCAGTATTTT. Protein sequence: CASSLWLAGPTDTQYF.

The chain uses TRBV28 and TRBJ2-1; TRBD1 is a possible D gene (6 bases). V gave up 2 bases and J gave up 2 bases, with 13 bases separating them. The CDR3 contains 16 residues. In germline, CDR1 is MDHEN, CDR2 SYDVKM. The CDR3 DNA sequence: TGTGCCAGCAGTTTAACAGGGAAGCCAACCTACAATGAGCAGTTCTTC. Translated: CASSLTGKPTYNEQFF. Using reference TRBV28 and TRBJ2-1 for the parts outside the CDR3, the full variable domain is DVKVTQSSRYLVKRTGEKVFLECVQDMDHENMFWYRQDPGLGLRLIYFSYDVKMKEKGDIPEGYSVSREKKERFSLILESASTNQTSMYLCASSLTGKPTYNEQFFGPGTRLTVL.

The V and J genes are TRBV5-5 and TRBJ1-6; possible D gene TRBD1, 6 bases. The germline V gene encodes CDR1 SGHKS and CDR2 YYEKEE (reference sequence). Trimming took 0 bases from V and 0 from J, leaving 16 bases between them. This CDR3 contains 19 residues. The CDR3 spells CASSLVATGQSSYNSPLHF. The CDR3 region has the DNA TGTGCCAGCAGCTTGGTGGCCACCGGACAGAGCTCCTATAATTCACCCCTCCACTTT.